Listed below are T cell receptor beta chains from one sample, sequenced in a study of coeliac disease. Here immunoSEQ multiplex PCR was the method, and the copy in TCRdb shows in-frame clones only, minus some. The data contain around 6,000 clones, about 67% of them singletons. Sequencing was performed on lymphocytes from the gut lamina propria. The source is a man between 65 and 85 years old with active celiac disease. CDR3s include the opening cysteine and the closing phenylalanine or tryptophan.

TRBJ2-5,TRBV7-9,CASSPGTGGETQYF
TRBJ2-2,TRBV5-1,CASSLGSAGGTSGELFF
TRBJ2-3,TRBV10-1,CASSALAGSGDTQYF
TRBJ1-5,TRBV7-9,CASSLEAGRNQPQHF
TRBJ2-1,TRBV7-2,CASSRVSGTSPNEQFF
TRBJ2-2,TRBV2,CASRRQGGIGELFF
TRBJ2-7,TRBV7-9,CASTRGGPYEQYF
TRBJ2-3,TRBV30,CAWSLTTTSTDTQYF
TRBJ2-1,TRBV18,CASSPGLAGNNEQFF
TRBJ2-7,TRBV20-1,CSATGGYEQYF
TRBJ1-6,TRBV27,CASSLDLRGAGVSPLHF
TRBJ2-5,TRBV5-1,CASARDYRYQETQYF
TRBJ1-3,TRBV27,CASMGQSSGNTIYF
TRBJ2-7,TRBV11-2,CASSYPGGSYEQYF
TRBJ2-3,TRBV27,CASKPRDNLVYTQYF
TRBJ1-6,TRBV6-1,CASSEVSQGASPLHF
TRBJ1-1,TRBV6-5,CASSFDRDSTEAFF
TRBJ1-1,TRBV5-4,CASSLGATEAFF
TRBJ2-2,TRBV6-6,CASSGQGALTGELFF
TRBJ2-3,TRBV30,CAWSDRDRPTDTQYF
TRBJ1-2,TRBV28,CASSLWGAPRGYTF
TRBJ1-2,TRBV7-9,CASSLEQGLRNYGYTF
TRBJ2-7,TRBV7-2,CASSRAGTSAYEQYF
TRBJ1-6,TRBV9,CASSVAAGNSPLHF
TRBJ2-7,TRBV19,CASRNRGGAGYEQYF
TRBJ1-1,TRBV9,CASSAPGRAMAFF
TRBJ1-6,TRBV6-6,CASSTTTGFDSPLHF
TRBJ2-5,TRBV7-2,CASSIGTLETQYF
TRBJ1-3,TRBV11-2,CASSYGQGAGGNTIYF
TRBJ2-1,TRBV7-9,CASSPRGSGTPNEQFF
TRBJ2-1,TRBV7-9,CASSPRGQVNEQFF
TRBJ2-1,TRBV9,CASSVVSGSFNNEQFF
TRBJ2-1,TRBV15,CATSWGIRLAGNNEQFF
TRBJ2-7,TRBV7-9,CASSPLRLQYF
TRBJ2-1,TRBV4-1,CASSQGSVREQFF
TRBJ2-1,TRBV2,CASSLREDNEQFF
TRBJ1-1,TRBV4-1,CASSSGTGGWYTEAFF
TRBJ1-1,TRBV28,CATSRGRSNTEAFF
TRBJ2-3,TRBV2,CASVFEGTGHADTQYF
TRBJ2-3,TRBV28,CASSSQIAGGTDTQYF
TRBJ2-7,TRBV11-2,CASSLDLVVLEQYF
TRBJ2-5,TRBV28,CASSRDRGPVRQETQYF
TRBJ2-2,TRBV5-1,CASSLGTGRNTGELFF
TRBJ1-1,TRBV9,CASSSQGEAFF
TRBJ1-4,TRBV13,CASSLAQGFGEKLFF
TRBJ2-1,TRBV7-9,CASSKRTGDNEQFF
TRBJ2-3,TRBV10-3,CATGQGYTDTQYF
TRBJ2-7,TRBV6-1,CASSERQGGYEQYF